Presented here are 30 T cell receptor beta chains from one specimen sequenced in a study of CD8+ T cells in alopecia areata. Treatment given: oral pan-JAK inhibitor, 5-10 mg twice daily. Following RNA extraction, reverse transcription yielded cDNA that acted as the sequencing template. Measured with immunoSEQ multiplex PCR; TCRdb has only the in-frame clones, and not every one. This table holds fewer than 250,000 clones, 50% to 60% found once. The specimen comprised CD4+ T cells sorted from blood, sampled at week 4, from a patient treated with tofacitinib. The receptor set was obtained from a human donor with alopecia areata.

The V gene is TRBV14, the J gene TRBJ2-3, with D possibly TRBD1 on 7 matching bases. Trimming cost V 5 bases and J 0 bases, with 15 bases left between them. This CDR3 spans 16 amino acids. CDR1 is SGHDN, CDR2 FVKESK, per germline. DNA of the CDR3: TGTGCCAGCAGCTCAAACAGGGGAGGAAGCACAGATACGCAGTATTTT. Translated: CASSSNRGGSTDTQYF.

This chain uses TRBV29-1 with TRBJ1-2; no reliable D call. The CDR3 extends over 10 amino acids. Germline CDR1 reads SQVTM; CDR2 reads ANQGSEA. Between the trimmed V and J ends, which lost 7 bases and 8 bases, there was a span of 11 bases. The CDR3 sequence: CSAGERGYTF. The CDR3 DNA reads as TGCAGCGCGGGTGAGCGAGGCTACACCTTC.

The chain couples TRBV28 to TRBJ2-3; the D gene is possibly TRBD1 (6 bases). Germline CDR1 is MDHEN and CDR2 is SYDVKM. V lost 3 bases, J lost 4 bases, and 20 bases lay in between. This CDR3 has 17 residues. The CDR3 nucleotides read TGTGCCAGCAGTTTGTACGACACAGGGTTTCGCGCAGATACGCAGTATTTT. This sequence encodes CASSLYDTGFRADTQYF.

The chain is built from TRBV30 and TRBJ1-2; D is possibly TRBD1 (5 bases). The CDR3 covers 13 residues. V gave up 1 base and J gave up 4 bases, with 10 bases separating them. Germline values: CDR1 GTSNPN, CDR2 SVGIG (reference sequence). CDR3 coding DNA: TGTGCCTGGAGTGAGGACAACCTCTATGGCTACACCTTC. Translated, it gives CAWSEDNLYGYTF.

The chain links TRBV11-2 to TRBJ1-5; D possibly corresponds to TRBD1 (6 bases). Germline V gives CDR1 SGHAT, CDR2 FQNNGV. The ends were cut back, 4 bases at V and 3 bases at J, with 10 bases in the middle. CDR3 length: 14 amino acids. Here the CDR3 reads CASSYGQSNQPQHF. Written as DNA, the CDR3 is TGTGCCAGCAGCTATGGACAGTCCAATCAGCCCCAGCATTTT.

The rearrangement links TRBV5-1 to TRBJ1-2; tentatively, D is TRBD1 (5 bases). The length of the CDR3 is 15 residues. Trimming pared 4 bases from V and 0 bases from J, leaving 13 bases between. Germline CDR1 reads SGHRS; CDR2 reads YFSETQ. Written as DNA, the CDR3 is TGCGCCAGCAGCAACCCCGGGGCAGCTAACTATGGCTACACCTTC. Encoded protein: CASSNPGAANYGYTF.

V usage is TRBV4-2 and J usage is TRBJ2-3; 8 bases map to TRBD1. Germline CDR1 is LGHNA and CDR2 is YNFKEQ. The CDR3 consists of 15 residues. V gave up 1 base and J gave up 6 bases; unmatched junction bases: 6. The CDR3 protein is CASSQVRQGLDTQYF. The CDR3, as DNA: TGTGCCAGCAGCCAAGTAAGACAGGGGTTGGATACGCAGTATTTT.

The chain combines TRBV30 with TRBJ2-4; no clear D gene. The CDR3 is 13 amino acids. The germline V gene encodes CDR1 GTSNPN and CDR2 SVGIG (reference sequence). Trimming took 2 bases from V and 0 from J, leaving 5 bases between them. The CDR3 sequence is CAWSTLAKNIQYF. CDR3 DNA: TGTGCCTGGAGTACCCTAGCCAAAAACATTCAGTACTTC.

This chain connects TRBV2 to TRBJ1-2, with 11 bases that match TRBD1. Trimming at V came to 2 bases and at J to 4 bases, leaving 6 bases not matched to a gene. Per the germline V gene, CDR1 is SNHLY and CDR2 is FYNNEI. The CDR3 length is 16 residues. Written as DNA, the CDR3 is TGTGCCAGCAGTGAACTCGGACAGGGGGCTCGCTATGGCTACACCTTC. It is translated as CASSELGQGARYGYTF.

The rearrangement joins TRBV27 to TRBJ2-1; 8 bases map to TRBD2. The CDR3 totals 16 residues. CDR1 and CDR2 (germline): MNHEY, SMNVEV (reference sequence). Trimming took 6 bases from V and 2 from J; bases not matched to a gene: 9. DNA of the CDR3: TGTGCCAGCAGACAAGGCCTAGCGGGTACCTACAATGAGCAGTTCTTC. The encoded protein is CASRQGLAGTYNEQFF.

V is TRBV29-1 and J is TRBJ1-2; no clear D gene. From germline, CDR1 is SQVTM and CDR2 ANQGSEA. The CDR3 length is 12 residues. V lost 5 bases, J lost 0 bases, and 7 bases lay in between. CDR3 sequence: CSVSLANYGYTF. CDR3 sequence (DNA): TGCAGCGTTTCCCTAGCTAACTATGGCTACACCTTC.

The gene calls are TRBV5-1 and TRBJ1-2; TRBD1 agrees at 7 bases. V lost 0 bases to trimming and J lost 6 bases; unmatched junction nucleotides: 8. There are 15 residues in the CDR3. Germline CDR1 SGHRS, CDR2 YFSETQ. CDR3 in amino acids: CASSLGQGGLDGYTF. The DNA of the CDR3 is TGCGCCAGCAGCTTGGGACAGGGAGGTTTGGATGGCTACACCTTC.

V usage is TRBV5-1 and J usage is TRBJ2-3; 9 bases are a match to TRBD2. The CDR3 is made up of 15 amino acids. Germline values: CDR1 SGHRS, CDR2 YFSETQ. J was trimmed by 5 bases and V by 6 bases; bases with no gene match: 10. CDR3 sequence: CASTLIAGEGDTQYF. Here the CDR3 DNA reads TGCGCCAGCACCCTGATAGCGGGAGAGGGAGATACGCAGTATTTT.

The rearrangement links TRBV27 to TRBJ2-2; a weak D match, TRBD1 (5 bases). Trimming removed 3 bases from V and 2 bases from J, with 10 bases in between. CDR3 length equals 15 residues. Germline lookup yields CDR1 MNHEY and CDR2 SMNVEV (reference sequence). The CDR3 DNA reads as TGTGCCAGCAGTTTTCAGGGTATTAACACCGGGGAGCTGTTTTTT. It translates to CASSFQGINTGELFF.

The CDR3 DNA follows: TGTGCCAGCAGCCCAACTTGGGGGACTAGAGATGAGCAGTTCTTC. Translation gives CASSPTWGTRDEQFF. The chain links TRBV7-9 to TRBJ2-1, with 8 positions matching TRBD2. The CDR3 extends over 15 amino acids. Germline CDR1 SEHNR, CDR2 FQNEAQ (reference sequence). Losses at the gene ends were 5 bases for V and 8 bases for J; bases not matched to a gene: 11.

The chain has TRBV29-1 and TRBJ2-4; the match to TRBD1 covers 7 bases. V was clipped by 7 bases and J by 5 bases; unmatched bases: 8. The length of the CDR3 is 13 residues. Germline-derived CDR1 and CDR2 are SQVTM and ANQGSEA. DNA of the CDR3: TGCAGCGCCAGAGAGGGGGCACAAAACATTCAGTACTTC. Protein: CSAREGAQNIQYF.

The V and J genes are TRBV14 and TRBJ2-7; D remains unclear. Germline values: CDR1 SGHDN, CDR2 FVKESK. V lost 4 bases and J lost 5, with 6 bases in between. CDR3 length: 11 amino acids. CDR3 amino acids: CASSRLHEQYF. CDR3 coding DNA: TGTGCCAGCAGCCGACTCCACGAGCAGTACTTC.

The table lists this clone with a few counts. This sample includes further DNA sequences coding for the same CDR3. The rearrangement joins TRBV7-9 to TRBJ2-2; D gene unclear. This CDR3 is 13 amino acids long. V was clipped by 1 base and J by 5 bases, with 5 bases between them. CDR1 and CDR2 (germline): SEHNR, FQNEAQ (reference sequence). DNA of the CDR3: TGTGCCAGCAGCTTAGATCAGACCGGGGAGCTGTTTTTT. Translation: CASSLDQTGELFF.

In this sample, this clone turned up a few times. This rearrangement joins TRBV5-1 to TRBJ2-7; D unclear. The CDR3 is made up of 15 amino acids. Trimming took off 0 bases at V and 0 bases at J, with 10 bases between the two ends. Germline CDR1 SGHRS, CDR2 YFSETQ. Written as DNA, the CDR3 is TGCGCCAGCAGCTTGGGTCACGTGGGCTCCTACGAGCAGTACTTC. Translated: CASSLGHVGSYEQYF.

This clone came up a few times. This chain uses TRBV15 with TRBJ1-4, with 8 bases fitting TRBD1. V was pared by 5 bases and J by 11 bases, with 10 bases of the junction left unmatched. From germline, CDR1 is LNHNV and CDR2 YYDKDF (reference sequence). This CDR3 is built from 14 residues. The CDR3 here is CATSRTGNQGKLFF. The DNA for the CDR3 is TGTGCCACCAGCCGGACAGGGAATCAAGGGAAACTGTTTTTT.

CDR3: CASSQDSRGKLFF. The CDR3 region has the DNA TGTGCCAGCTCACAGGACAGTCGGGGAAAACTGTTTTTT. This chain uses TRBV18 with TRBJ1-4; possibly TRBD1 for D (6 bases). Looked up from germline, CDR1 is KGHSH and CDR2 is LQKENI. V was cut by 4 bases and J by 10 bases, with 13 bases left in between. CDR3 length: 13 residues.

Comments on this clone: At one of its ends the junction is not consistent with the germline gene, which may arise from a read error. The rearrangement uses TRBV14 and TRBJ2-1, with 14 nucleotides matching TRBD2. Germline V CDR1 and CDR2: SGHDN, FVKESK. The CDR3 extends over 13 amino acids. CDR3 nucleotide sequence: TGTGCCAGCAGCCCTGGGACTAGCGGGAGAGGGGTCTTC. Translated: CASSPGTSGRGVF.

The V and J genes are TRBV11-2 and TRBJ2-7, with 7 bases aligning to TRBD1. Germline V lookup: CDR1 SGHAT, CDR2 FQNNGV. Germline trimming cut 5 bases from V and 2 bases from J; bases unmatched to any gene: 6. The CDR3 is 14 residues long. CDR3 coding DNA: TGTGCCAGCAGCAGAGACGGACAGGCCTACGAGCAGTACTTC. Its translation: CASSRDGQAYEQYF.

This clone was observed a handful of times. This chain uses TRBV29-1 with TRBJ2-3; no clear D. The ends were cut back, 4 bases at V and 3 bases at J, with 11 bases in the middle. This CDR3 region has 13 residues. In germline, CDR1 is SQVTM, CDR2 ANQGSEA. The CDR3: CSVGVGRTDTQYF. CDR3 nucleotide sequence: TGCAGCGTTGGGGTGGGCCGTACAGATACGCAGTATTTT.

The V gene is TRBV7-2, the J gene TRBJ2-5; TRBD2 aligns across 9 bases. CDR1 is SGHTA and CDR2 is FQGNSA in the germline V gene. The J segment lost 2 bases and the V segment lost 2 bases, leaving 3 bases of the junction unmatched. This CDR3 has 15 amino acids. CDR3 sequence reads: CASSLMLAGQETQYF. Written as DNA, the CDR3 is TGTGCCAGCAGCTTAATGCTAGCGGGGCAAGAGACCCAGTACTTC.

The gene calls are TRBV5-1 and TRBJ1-5, with a possible D match to TRBD1 (5 bases). This CDR3 has 15 amino acids. Germline CDR1 and CDR2: SGHRS and YFSETQ. Trimming pared 2 bases from V and 0 bases from J, leaving 9 bases between. The CDR3 spells CASSLSGSSNQPQHF. The CDR3 DNA sequence: TGCGCCAGCAGCTTATCAGGGAGTAGCAATCAGCCCCAGCATTTT. Together with reference TRBV5-1 and TRBJ1-5, the CDR3 gives the full variable domain: KAGVTQTPRYLIKTRGQQVTLSCSPISGHRSVSWYQQTPGQGLQFLFEYFSETQRNKGNFPGRFSGRQFSNSRSEMNVSTLELGDSALYLCASSLSGSSNQPQHFGDGTRLSIL.

In its sample, this clone was seen a few times. V gene TRBV2 combines with J gene TRBJ2-5, with TRBD2 as a possible D gene (6 bases). V lost 3 bases and J lost 7, with 24 bases in between. The V gene's germline CDR1 is SNHLY and CDR2 FYNNEI. The CDR3 is made up of 17 amino acids. The CDR3 DNA reads as TGTGCCAGCAGTGACTATCCCCTTGACGGGAGCGTTCGGACCCAGTACTTC. Amino acid sequence: CASSDYPLDGSVRTQYF.

V is TRBV14 and J is TRBJ1-2, with D uncertain. The CDR3 loop spans 12 amino acids. CDR1 and CDR2 (germline): SGHDN, FVKESK. V gave up 4 bases and J gave up 1 base, with 4 bases separating them. The CDR3 nucleotides are TGTGCCAGCAGCCCGAGTAACTATGGCTACACCTTC. Amino acids: CASSPSNYGYTF.

The chain combines TRBV25-1 with TRBJ2-5; D might be TRBD2 (6 bases). V was cut by 8 bases and J by 5 bases, with 6 bases left in between. Germline assignment: CDR1 MGHDK and CDR2 SYGVNS. The CDR3 covers 10 residues. DNA for the CDR3: TGTGCCAGCGGGAGGGAGACCCAGTACTTC. It specifies CASGRETQYF.

The chain joins TRBV28 to TRBJ1-4, with 8 bases aligning to TRBD1. CDR1 is MDHEN, CDR2 SYDVKM, per germline. This CDR3 contains 16 residues. V gave up 8 bases and J gave up 7 bases; unmatched junction bases: 15. Here the CDR3 DNA reads TGTGCCAGCTCACTAAGGGCCCCAGGGGGCGGTGAAAAACTGTTTTTT. Encoded protein: CASSLRAPGGGEKLFF. The variable domain in full, with the rest retrieved from reference TRBV28 and TRBJ1-4, is DVKVTQSSRYLVKRTGEKVFLECVQDMDHENMFWYRQDPGLGLRLIYFSYDVKMKEKGDIPEGYSVSREKKERFSLILESASTNQTSMYLCASSLRAPGGGEKLFFGSGTQLSVL.